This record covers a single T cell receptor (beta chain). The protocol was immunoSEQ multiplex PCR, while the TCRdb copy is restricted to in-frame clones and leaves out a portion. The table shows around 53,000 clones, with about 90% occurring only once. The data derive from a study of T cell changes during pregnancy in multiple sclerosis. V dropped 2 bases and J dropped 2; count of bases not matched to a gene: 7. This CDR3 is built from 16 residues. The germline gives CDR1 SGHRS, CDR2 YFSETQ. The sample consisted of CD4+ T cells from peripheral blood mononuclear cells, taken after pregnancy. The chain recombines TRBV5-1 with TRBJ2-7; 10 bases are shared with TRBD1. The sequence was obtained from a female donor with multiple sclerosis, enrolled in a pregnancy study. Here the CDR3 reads CASSFVGTGAPYEQYF. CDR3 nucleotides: TGCGCCAGCAGCTTCGTAGGGACAGGGGCCCCCTACGAGCAGTACTTC.